This TCR beta chain is drawn from a study of CD8 T cells in Susac syndrome. Random hexamers were used to reverse transcribe an amount of roughly 0.45 to 1 ug RNA. TCR beta CDR3 was amplified by immunoSEQ multiplex PCR. This amplification extended across 54 Vbeta and 13 Jbeta segments. Using its own MiXCR run on the immunoSEQ multiplex PCR reads, TCRdb lists one record per CDR3 protein. The table has roughly 150,000 distinct CDR3 sequences, approximately 94% seen once. The CDR3 has 19 amino acids. Germline-derived CDR1 and CDR2 are MGHRA and YSYEKL. After removal of 1 base from V and 1 base from J, the junction contained 8 bases not matched to a gene. From blood CD8+ and CD4+ T cells, the TCR beta chain was sequenced. The multiple sclerosis controls were treatment-naive patients affected by stable or active relapsing-remitting disease.

This TCR derives from a human donor with multiple sclerosis. The chain employs TRBV4-1 and TRBJ1-5; 12 bases are shared with TRBD1. The sequenced material came from CD4+ T cells from PBMCs. The CDR3 protein is CASSQGPGQGARSNQPQHF. As DNA, the CDR3 is TGCGCCAGCAGCCAAGGCCCGGGACAGGGGGCGCGAAGCAATCAGCCCCAGCATTTT.